This T cell receptor (beta chain) comes out of a study of CD8+CD57+ T cells in acquired aplastic anemia. Study-level findings and limits: Patients and controls had in common approximately 29 CD8+ CDR3 sequences.

Individuals selected for sequencing had exhibited CD8+CD57+ cell expansion on flow cytometry. Remarks on this clonotype: The antigen remains undetermined.

TCR beta VDJ combinations and CDR3 sequences were profiled from genomic DNA. Each CDR3 protein gets one entry after TCRdb re-called the reads with MiXCR. The table shows roughly 160,000 distinct CDR3 sequences, with around half occurring only once. Germline V gives CDR1 SNHLY, CDR2 FYNNEI. The CDR3 has 13 amino acids. Between the trimmed V and J ends, which lost 4 bases and 9 bases, there was a span of 10 bases. The sequence came from a human donor with aplastic anemia. Source material: sorted CD4+, CD8+, or CD8+CD57+ T cells (not recorded which) from PBMCs. The rearrangement joins TRBV2 to TRBJ1-6; D gene uncertain. The chain's CDR3 is CASSVEKISPLHF. The CDR3 nucleotides read TGTGCCAGCAGTGTGGAGAAGATTTCACCCCTCCACTTT.